The 6 T cell receptor beta chains in this list originate from one sample, sequenced in a study of CD4 and CD8 cells across lung adenocarcinoma regions. Via MiXCR, TCRdb re-called the PCR reads, giving one row per CDR3 protein. The repertoire consists of roughly 4,000 distinct CDR3 sequences, with roughly 66% occurring once and the leading ten covering roughly 15%. Sequenced material: CD4+ T cells from the center of a lung tumor. The receptors stem from a male donor with lung adenocarcinoma. The CD4 and CD8 labels of this study may be unreliable.

By share of the sample, this clonotype is medium-sized. The chain recombines TRBV6-1 with TRBJ1-3, with 9 bases identical to TRBD1. The length of the CDR3 is 14 residues. Germline V CDR1 and CDR2: MNHNS, SASEGT. The V segment lost 8 bases and the J segment 2 bases; nucleotides outside the gene matches: 4. The CDR3 reads CASWTGDAGNTIYF. DNA for the CDR3: TGTGCCAGCTGGACAGGGGACGCTGGAAACACCATATATTTT.

The chain links TRBV10-2 to TRBJ2-3; D may be TRBD1 or TRBD2 (5 bases each). Germline CDR1 WSHSY, CDR2 SAAADI. The CDR3 is 14 amino acids. The CDR3 sequence is CAGSGGRSTDTQYF. CDR3 DNA sequence: TGCGCGGGCAGTGGGGGACGCAGCACAGATACGCAGTATTTT.

The chain is built from TRBV7-3 and TRBJ1-2, with 7 bases identical to TRBD1. The CDR3 loop spans 15 amino acids. The germline V gene encodes CDR1 SGHTA and CDR2 FQGTGA. J was trimmed by 5 bases and V by 3 bases; bases with no gene match: 9. The CDR3 sequence is CASSFQGGAGYGYTF. Here the CDR3 DNA reads TGTGCCAGCAGCTTTCAGGGGGGGGCGGGGTATGGCTACACCTTC.

On this clonotype: Because it lacks the conserved phenylalanine or tryptophan at the end, this CDR3 is likely a read error. No DNA is shown, since the ends of the CDR3 on it are uncertain; the CDR3 is the one TCRdb lists. The rearrangement uses TRBV6-1 and TRBJ2-5; the table's D call, TRBD2, has no DNA check behind it. The CDR3 is 14 residues long, counting both termini. CDR1 is MNHNS, CDR2 SASEGT, per germline. This CDR3 reads CASSDPSGGAAEDL.

The chain carries TRBV7-6 and TRBJ1-4, with TRBD1 as a possible D gene (6 bases). The length of the CDR3 is 14 residues. Trimming took 0 bases from V and 5 from J, leaving 7 bases between them. CDR1 is SGHVS, CDR2 FNYEAQ, per germline. The CDR3: CASSLAGTNEKLFF. CDR3 sequence (DNA): TGTGCCAGCAGCTTAGCCGGGACAAATGAAAAACTGTTTTTT.

Comment on this clonotype: A junction end diverges from the germline sequence, so it may reflect a read error. The chain has TRBV6-1 and TRBJ2-3; TRBD2 matches at 7 bases. The CDR3 covers 14 residues. Germline V gives CDR1 MNHNS, CDR2 SASEGT. CDR3 loop: CAGSGGGDPDTQYF. CDR3 DNA: TGTGCGGGCAGTGGGGGGGGTGACCCAGATACGCAGTATTTC.